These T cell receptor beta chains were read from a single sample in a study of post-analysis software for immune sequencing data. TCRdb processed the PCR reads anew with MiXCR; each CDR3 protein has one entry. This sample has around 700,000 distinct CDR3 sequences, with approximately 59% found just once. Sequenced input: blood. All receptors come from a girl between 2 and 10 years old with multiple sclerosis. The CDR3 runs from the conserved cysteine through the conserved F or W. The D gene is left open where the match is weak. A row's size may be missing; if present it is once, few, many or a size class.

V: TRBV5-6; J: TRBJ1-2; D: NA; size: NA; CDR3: CASSLDFREAVGYTF; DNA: TGTGCCAGCAGCTTGGACTTCAGGGAGGCGGTCGGCTACACCTTC
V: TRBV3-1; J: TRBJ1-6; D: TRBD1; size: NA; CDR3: CASRLDRGQSPLHF; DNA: TGTGCCAGCAGACTGGACAGGGGCCAATCACCCCTCCACTTT
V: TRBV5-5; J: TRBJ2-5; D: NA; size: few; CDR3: CASSWGALQETQYF; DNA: TGTGCCAGCAGCTGGGGGGCACTCCAAGAGACCCAGTACTTC
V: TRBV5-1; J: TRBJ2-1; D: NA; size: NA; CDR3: CASSSTQGLLNEQFF; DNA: TGCGCCAGCAGCTCCACCCAGGGCCTGCTCAATGAGCAGTTCTTC
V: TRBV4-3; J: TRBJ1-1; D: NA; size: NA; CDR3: CASSQTGKETEAFF; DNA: TGCGCCAGCAGCCAAACAGGGAAGGAAACTGAAGCTTTCTTT
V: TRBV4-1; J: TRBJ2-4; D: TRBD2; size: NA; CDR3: CASSQETSGRNIQYF; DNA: TGCGCCAGCAGCCAAGAGACTAGCGGGAGAAACATTCAGTACTTC
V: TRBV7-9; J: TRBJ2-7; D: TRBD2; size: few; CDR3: CASSFPSGGPGYEQYF; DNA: TGTGCCAGCAGCTTCCCTAGCGGGGGACCCGGCTACGAGCAGTACTTC
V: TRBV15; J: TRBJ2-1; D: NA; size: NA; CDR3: CATSRARKGGEFF; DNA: TGTGCCACCAGCAGAGCAAGAAAGGGGGGGGAGTTCTTC
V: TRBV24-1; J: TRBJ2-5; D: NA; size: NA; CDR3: CATSDRTAQETQYF; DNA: TGTGCCACCAGTGATCGGACAGCGCAAGAGACCCAGTACTTC
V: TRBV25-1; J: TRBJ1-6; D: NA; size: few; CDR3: CASSEPGSSPLHF; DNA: TGTGCCAGCAGTGAACCAGGTAGCTCACCCCTCCACTTT
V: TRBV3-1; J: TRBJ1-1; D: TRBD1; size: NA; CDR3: CASSHRTGGATEAFF; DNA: TGTGCCAGCAGCCACAGGACAGGGGGGGCCACTGAAGCTTTCTTT
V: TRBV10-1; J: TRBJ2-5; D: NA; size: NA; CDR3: CASSGHLRETQYF; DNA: TGCGCCAGCAGTGGGCATCTCCGGGAGACCCAGTACTTC
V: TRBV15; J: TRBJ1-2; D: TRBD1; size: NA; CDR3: CATSSPGQGYYGYTF; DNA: TGTGCCACCAGCAGTCCGGGACAGGGGTACTATGGCTACACCTTC
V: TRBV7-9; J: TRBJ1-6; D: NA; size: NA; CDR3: CASSLQGAYNSPLHF; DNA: TGTGCCAGCAGCTTGCAGGGTGCCTATAATTCACCCCTCCACTTT
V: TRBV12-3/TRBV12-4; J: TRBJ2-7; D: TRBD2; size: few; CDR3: CASSFGGTYEQYF; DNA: TGTGCCAGCAGCTTCGGGGGGACCTACGAGCAGTACTTC
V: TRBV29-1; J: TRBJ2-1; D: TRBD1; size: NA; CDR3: CSMRDRGYYNEQFF; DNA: TGCAGTATGAGGGACAGGGGATACTACAATGAGCAGTTCTTC
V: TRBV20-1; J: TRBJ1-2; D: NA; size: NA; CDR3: CSARDPRDPNYGYTF; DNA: TGCAGTGCTAGAGATCCAAGAGATCCTAACTATGGCTACACCTTC
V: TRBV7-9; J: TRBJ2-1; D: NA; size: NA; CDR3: CASSLIKTGRFDEQFF; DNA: TGTGCCAGCAGCTTAATTAAGACCGGCAGGTTCGATGAGCAGTTCTTC
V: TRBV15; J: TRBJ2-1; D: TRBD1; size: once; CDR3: CATSAGQGWDEQFF; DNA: TGTGCCACCAGCGCCGGACAGGGCTGGGATGAGCAGTTCTTC
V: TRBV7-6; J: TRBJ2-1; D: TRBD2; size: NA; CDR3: CASSLTGRGTIYNEQFF; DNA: TGTGCCAGCAGCTTAACGGGGCGGGGGACTATTTACAATGAGCAGTTCTTC
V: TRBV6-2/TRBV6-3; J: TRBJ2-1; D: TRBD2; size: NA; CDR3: CASSRAGRSGRAYGEQFF; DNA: TGTGCCAGCAGTCGTGCCGGGCGGAGCGGGAGGGCCTACGGTGAGCAGTTCTTC
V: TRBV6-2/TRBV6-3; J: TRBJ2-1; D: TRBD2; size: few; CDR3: CASSYVTGGPNEQFF; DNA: TGTGCCAGCAGTTACGTGACGGGGGGGCCCAATGAGCAGTTCTTC
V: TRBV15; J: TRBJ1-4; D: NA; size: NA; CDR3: CATSRGGQGGFEKLFF; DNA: TGTGCCACCAGCAGAGGTGGGCAGGGAGGATTTGAAAAACTGTTTTTT
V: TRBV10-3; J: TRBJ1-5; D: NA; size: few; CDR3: CATKVGGGNQPQHF; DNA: TGTGCCACTAAAGTCGGGGGTGGCAATCAGCCCCAGCATTTT
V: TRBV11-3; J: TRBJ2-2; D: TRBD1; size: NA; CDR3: CASSPGTGSSGELFF; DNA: TGTGCCAGCAGCCCCGGGACAGGGTCGTCCGGGGAGCTGTTTTTT
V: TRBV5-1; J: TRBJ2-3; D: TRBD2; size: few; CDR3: CASTDGGLADTQYF; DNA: TGCGCCAGCACGGACGGGGGGTTGGCAGATACGCAGTATTTT
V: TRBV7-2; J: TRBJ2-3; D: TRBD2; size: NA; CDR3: CASSKRAGPQDTQYF; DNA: TGTGCCAGCAGCAAACGAGCGGGGCCTCAAGATACGCAGTATTTT
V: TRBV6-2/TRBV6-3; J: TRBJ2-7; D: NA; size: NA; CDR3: CASRPSARVTYEQYF; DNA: TGTGCCAGCAGACCCTCCGCCAGGGTTACCTACGAGCAGTACTTC
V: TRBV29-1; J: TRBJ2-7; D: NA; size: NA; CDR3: CSVESGRGRDEQYF; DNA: TGCAGCGTTGAAAGTGGGAGGGGGCGTGACGAGCAGTACTTC
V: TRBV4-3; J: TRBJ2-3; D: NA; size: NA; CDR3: CASSHADGTQYF; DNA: TGCGCCAGCAGCCACGCGGACGGTACGCAGTATTTT
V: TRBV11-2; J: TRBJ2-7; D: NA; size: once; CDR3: CASSLVHSLYEQYF; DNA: TGTGCCAGCAGCTTGGTGCACAGCCTCTACGAGCAGTACTTC
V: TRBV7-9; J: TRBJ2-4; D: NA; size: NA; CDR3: CASSLVQGPYQGIQYF; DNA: TGTGCCAGCAGCTTAGTGCAGGGTCCCTACCAAGGCATTCAGTACTTC
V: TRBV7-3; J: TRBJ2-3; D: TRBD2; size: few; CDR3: CASSLGGSATDTQYF; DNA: TGTGCCAGCAGCTTAGGCGGGAGTGCGACAGATACGCAGTATTTT
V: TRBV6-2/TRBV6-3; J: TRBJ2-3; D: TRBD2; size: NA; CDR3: CASSYAGTSGETDTQYF; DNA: TGTGCCAGCAGTTACGCCGGGACTAGCGGGGAAACAGATACGCAGTATTTT
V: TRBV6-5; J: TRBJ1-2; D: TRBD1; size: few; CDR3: CASRLQGVHGYTF; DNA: TGTGCCAGCAGGCTACAGGGGGTTCATGGCTACACCTTC
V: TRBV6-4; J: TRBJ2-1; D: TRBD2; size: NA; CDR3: CASSGTLAGLNEQFF; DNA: TGTGCCAGCAGTGGGACACTAGCGGGATTGAATGAGCAGTTCTTC
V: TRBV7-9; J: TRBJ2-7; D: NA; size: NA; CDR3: CASSSPSASTGTYEQYF; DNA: TGTGCCAGCAGCTCCCCTTCGGCATCAACGGGGACCTACGAGCAGTACTTC